This TCR beta chain was sequenced in a study of blood T cell repertoires in COVID-19. In the authors' workflow: Amplification of reference gene primers was used by the study to estimate nucleated cell counts. Only in-frame clones appear in the TCRdb table, and some are missing; sequencing was by immunoSEQ multiplex PCR. Clonal size and the V and J genes are those of that table, whereas D and trimming came from the DNA. The sample carries 300,000 to 350,000 clones, around 88% recorded once. The CDR3 is 15 amino acids. V lost 2 bases and J 0 bases, leaving 11 bases between the germline ends. Germline values: CDR1 SGHRS, CDR2 YFSETQ.

The sequence was obtained from a woman aged 25 to 39 with COVID-19, enrolled during active disease. The rearrangement joins TRBV5-1 to TRBJ2-5, with D possibly matching TRBD2 (5 bases). Sequenced sample: peripheral blood. CDR3 in DNA: TGCGCCAGCAGCTTCACGGGGTCGTACCAAGAGACCCAGTACTTC. Its translation: CASSFTGSYQETQYF.